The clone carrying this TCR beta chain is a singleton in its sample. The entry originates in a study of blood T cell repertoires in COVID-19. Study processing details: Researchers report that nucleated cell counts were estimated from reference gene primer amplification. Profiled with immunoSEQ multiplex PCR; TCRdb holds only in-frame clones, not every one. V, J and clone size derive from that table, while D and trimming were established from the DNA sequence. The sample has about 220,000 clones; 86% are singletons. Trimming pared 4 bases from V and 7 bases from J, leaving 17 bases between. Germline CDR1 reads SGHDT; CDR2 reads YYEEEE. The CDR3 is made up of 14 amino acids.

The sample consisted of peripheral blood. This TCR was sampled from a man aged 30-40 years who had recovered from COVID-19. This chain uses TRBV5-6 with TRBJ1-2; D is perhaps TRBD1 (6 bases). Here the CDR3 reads CASSNKGGAIGYTF. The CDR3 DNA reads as TGTGCCAGCAGCAATAAAGGGGGGGCGATTGGCTACACCTTC.